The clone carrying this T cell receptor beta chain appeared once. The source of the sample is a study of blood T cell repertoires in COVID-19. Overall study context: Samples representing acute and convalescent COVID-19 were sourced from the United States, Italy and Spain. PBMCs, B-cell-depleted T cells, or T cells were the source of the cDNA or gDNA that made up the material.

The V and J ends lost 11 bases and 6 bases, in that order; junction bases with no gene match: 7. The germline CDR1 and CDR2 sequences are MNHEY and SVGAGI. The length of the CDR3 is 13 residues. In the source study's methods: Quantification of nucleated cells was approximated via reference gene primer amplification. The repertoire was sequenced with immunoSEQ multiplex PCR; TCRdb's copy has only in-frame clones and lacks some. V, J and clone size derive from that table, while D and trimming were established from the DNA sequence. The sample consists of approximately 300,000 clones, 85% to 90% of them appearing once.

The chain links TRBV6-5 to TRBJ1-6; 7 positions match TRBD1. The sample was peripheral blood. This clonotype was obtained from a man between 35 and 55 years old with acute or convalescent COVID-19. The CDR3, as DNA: TGTGCCGGCGGCCGGGACAGTAATTCACCCCTCCACTTT. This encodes CAGGRDSNSPLHF.